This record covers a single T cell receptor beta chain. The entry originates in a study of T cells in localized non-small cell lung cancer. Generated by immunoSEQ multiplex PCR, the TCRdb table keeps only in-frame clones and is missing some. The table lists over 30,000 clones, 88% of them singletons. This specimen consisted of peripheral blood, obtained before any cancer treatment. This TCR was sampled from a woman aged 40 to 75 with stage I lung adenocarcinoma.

The CDR3 is CASRIGGARYEAFF. In DNA, the CDR3 is TGTGCCAGCAGGATAGGGGGGGCCCGTTATGAAGCTTTCTTT. The chain uses TRBV28 and TRBJ1-1, with D possibly TRBD1 on 6 matching bases. CDR3 length: 14 residues. Deletions cut 6 bases from V and 7 bases from J, with 18 bases between. CDR1 MDHEN and CDR2 SYDVKM come from the germline V gene. The whole variable domain, remainder taken from reference TRBV28 and TRBJ1-1, is DVKVTQSSRYLVKRTGEKVFLECVQDMDHENMFWYRQDPGLGLRLIYFSYDVKMKEKGDIPEGYSVSREKKERFSLILESASTNQTSMYLCASRIGGARYEAFFGQGTRLTVV.